One sample yielded the 21 T cell receptor beta chains listed below, sequenced in a study of PD-1 blockade in classical Hodgkin lymphoma. The protocol was immunoSEQ multiplex PCR, while the TCRdb copy is restricted to in-frame clones and leaves out a portion. The sample has roughly 30,000 clones, roughly four fifths seen once. Time point reported: cycle 4 day 1 (C4D1), after less than 7 weeks of nivolumab. Every patient relapsed after autologous stem cell transplantation, and brentuximab vedotin exposure varied. Magnetic negative selection purified CD4+ T cells from thawed PBMCs. The specimen comprised CD4+ T cells from blood, sampled before the fourth cycle of nivolumab. All receptors derive from a human donor with classical Hodgkin lymphoma.

The genes are TRBV7-2 and TRBJ2-5; D uncertain. Per the germline V gene, CDR1 is SGHTA and CDR2 is FQGNSA. Trimming shortened V by 0 bases and J by 2 bases, and 7 bases separated the two germline ends. The length of the CDR3 is 14 residues. CDR3 nucleotides: TGTGCCAGCAGCTTAGCCCCCCTACAAGAGACCCAGTACTTC. It specifies CASSLAPLQETQYF.

This clone appeared a few times. The chain is built from TRBV6-5 and TRBJ1-2, with D perhaps TRBD1 (6 bases). Trimming shortened V by 7 bases and J by 5 bases, and 11 bases separated the two germline ends. Germline V gives CDR1 MNHEY, CDR2 SVGAGI. This CDR3 region has 12 residues. The CDR3 loop reads CASKDRLYGYTF. The CDR3 bases are TGTGCCAGCAAAGACAGGTTATATGGCTACACCTTC.

V and J are TRBV18 and TRBJ1-1; maybe TRBD1 (6 bases). The V gene's germline CDR1 is KGHSH and CDR2 LQKENI. V lost 2 bases and J 7 bases, leaving 8 bases between the germline ends. CDR3 length: 12 amino acids. The CDR3 DNA reads TGTGCCAGCTCACCAAGGACAGATGAAGCTTTCTTT. This sequence encodes CASSPRTDEAFF.

This clone is a singleton in its sample. This sequence joins TRBV7-2 and TRBJ2-3; possibly TRBD2 for D (6 bases). The CDR3 contains 15 residues. CDR1 SGHTA and CDR2 FQGNSA come from the germline V gene. The V end was cut by 1 base, the J end by 8 bases, with 16 bases between. This CDR3 reads CASSLDPGAVVTQYF. In DNA, the CDR3 is TGTGCCAGCAGCTTAGATCCGGGAGCGGTTGTTACGCAGTATTTT.

The chain employs TRBV19 and TRBJ2-5, with 8 nucleotides matching TRBD2. The V segment lost 4 bases and the J segment 2 bases; nucleotides outside the gene matches: 9. Per the germline V gene, CDR1 is LNHDA and CDR2 is SQIVND (reference sequence). This CDR3 comprises 16 residues. The CDR3 bases are TGTGCCAGTAGTACCAGCAGCGGGAGCGGGCAAGAGACCCAGTACTTC. Translation: CASSTSSGSGQETQYF.

The chain uses TRBV6-5 and TRBJ1-3, with 9 bases lining up with TRBD1. The germline V gene encodes CDR1 MNHEY and CDR2 SVGAGI. CDR3 size: 15 residues. V trimming: 6 bases; J trimming: 4 bases; junction bases outside the gene matches: 7. CDR3 sequence (DNA): TGTGCCAGCAGACGCGGACAGGGGTCCGGAAACACCATATATTTT. Translating it yields CASRRGQGSGNTIYF.

V and J are TRBV9 and TRBJ2-5, with 11 bases that match TRBD2. Trimming cost V 0 bases and J 3 bases; bases outside gene matches: 13. The CDR3 sequence is 19 residues long. The germline V gene encodes CDR1 SGDLS and CDR2 YYNGEE. CDR3 bases: TGTGCCAGCAGCGTAGAGAATAGCGGGGGGGCAAGCGGGGAAGAGACCCAGTACTTC. Translation gives CASSVENSGGASGEETQYF.

V is TRBV30 and J is TRBJ2-2; TRBD2 aligns across 9 bases. Germline V CDR1 and CDR2: GTSNPN, SVGIG (reference sequence). With V trimmed by 2 bases and J by 3 bases, 4 bases remained unmatched. This CDR3 has 15 residues. The CDR3 DNA reads as TGTGCCTGGAGTCGCGGGAGGGCGGACACCGGGGAGCTGTTTTTT. Translation gives CAWSRGRADTGELFF. The whole variable domain, filled in from reference TRBV30 and TRBJ2-2, reads SQTIHQWPATLVQPVGSPLSLECTVEGTSNPNLYWYRQAAGRGLQLLFYSVGIGQISSEVPQNLSASRPQDRQFILSSKKLLLSDSGFYLCAWSRGRADTGELFFGEGSRLTVL.

This clone appeared once. V gene TRBV11-3 combines with J gene TRBJ2-2; TRBD1 agrees at 8 bases. This CDR3 has 16 amino acids. Germline V gene lookup returns CDR1 SGHNT and CDR2 YENEEA. The V segment lost 0 bases and the J segment 4 bases; nucleotides outside the gene matches: 4. The CDR3: CASSLDRGLGTGELFF. CDR3 sequence (DNA): TGTGCCAGCAGCTTAGACAGGGGGCTCGGCACCGGGGAGCTGTTTTTT. The variable domain in full, completed from reference TRBV11-3 and TRBJ2-2, reads EAGVVQSPRYKIIEKKQPVAFWCNPISGHNTLYWYLQNLGQGPELLIRYENEEAVDDSQLPKDRFSAERLKGVDSTLKIQPAELGDSAVYLCASSLDRGLGTGELFFGEGSRLTVL.

The chain employs TRBV4-3 and TRBJ2-5, with 7 nucleotides matching TRBD1. Germline V gene lookup returns CDR1 LGHNA and CDR2 YSLEER. Trimming cost V 0 bases and J 1 base; bases outside gene matches: 8. This CDR3 is built from 17 residues. The CDR3 DNA reads as TGCGCCAGCAGCCAAGATCTTAAGGCAGGGGGCCAAGAGACCCAGTACTTC. Translation: CASSQDLKAGGQETQYF.

This clone was seen a few times. CDR3 amino acids: CASSEDQETQYF. DNA for the CDR3: TGTGCCAGCAGTGAAGACCAAGAGACCCAGTACTTC. The genes are TRBV2 and TRBJ2-5; D remains ambiguous. The CDR3 runs to 12 residues. With 1 base removed from V and 0 bases from J, the gap between germline ends came to 0 bases. Germline V gene lookup returns CDR1 SNHLY and CDR2 FYNNEI. Together with reference TRBV2 and TRBJ2-5, the CDR3 gives the full variable domain: EPEVTQTPSHQVTQMGQEVILRCVPISNHLYFYWYRQILGQKVEFLVSFYNNEISEKSEIFDDQFSVERPDGSNFTLKIRSTKLEDSAMYFCASSEDQETQYFGPGTRLLVL.

This rearrangement joins TRBV7-2 to TRBJ2-1; 9 bases are shared with TRBD1. The CDR3 sequence is 15 residues long. V was clipped by 8 bases and J by 9 bases; unmatched bases: 14. Germline assignment: CDR1 SGHTA and CDR2 FQGNSA. The CDR3 bases are TGTGCCAGCGGGGTACCGGGACAGGGTAGGTCTGAGCAGTTCTTC. Its translation is CASGVPGQGRSEQFF.

The count of this clone is one. The V gene is TRBV5-6, the J gene TRBJ2-7; D is undetermined. The CDR3 runs to 13 residues. Per germline, CDR1 SGHDT and CDR2 YYEEEE. V lost 0 bases to trimming and J lost 6 bases, with 10 bases between them. The CDR3 loop is CASSLDAWGEQYF. The CDR3 nucleotides read TGTGCCAGCAGCTTGGATGCATGGGGCGAGCAGTACTTC.

The chain employs TRBV18 and TRBJ1-1; possibly TRBD1 for D (5 bases). Trimming took 2 bases from V and 5 from J, leaving 12 bases between them. The CDR3 runs 14 residues. CDR1 and CDR2 (germline): KGHSH, LQKENI. The CDR3 bases are TGTGCCAGCTCACCAGGGTCGGACATAACTGAAGCTTTCTTT. It encodes CASSPGSDITEAFF.

The V and J genes are TRBV6-5 and TRBJ1-2, with D unresolved. Trimming cost V 8 bases and J 6 bases, with 10 bases left between them. The CDR3 has 11 residues. Germline V CDR1 and CDR2: MNHEY, SVGAGI. CDR3 DNA: TGTGCCAGCCGGAGGGCCCATGGCTACACCTTC. As protein: CASRRAHGYTF.

This clone was detected a few times. This chain links TRBV5-6 with TRBJ1-5; D is undetermined. The V end was cut by 2 bases, the J end by 1 base, with 7 bases between. The CDR3 runs 14 residues. Germline CDR1 and CDR2: SGHDT and YYEEEE. CDR3 coding DNA: TGTGCCAGCAGCTTCGGTTCAAGCAATCAGCCCCAGCATTTT. Protein product: CASSFGSSNQPQHF. Looking up the rest from reference TRBV5-6 and TRBJ1-5 gives the full variable domain: DAGVTQSPTHLIKTRGQQVTLRCSPKSGHDTVSWYQQALGQGPQFIFQYYEEEERQRGNFPDRFSGHQFPNYSSELNVNALLLGDSALYLCASSFGSSNQPQHFGDGTRLSIL.

This clone was seen a few times. Other DNA sequences in this specimen translate into the identical CDR3. The CDR3 bases are TGCGCCAGCAGCCCGGGACAGGGCCCCTACGAGCAGTACTTC. Its protein is CASSPGQGPYEQYF. J is TRBJ2-7 and V is TRBV5-1; 9 bases are a match to TRBD1. Germline V gives CDR1 SGHRS, CDR2 YFSETQ. Trimming cost V 4 bases and J 2 bases; bases outside gene matches: 4. This CDR3 is built from 14 residues.

J is TRBJ2-7 and V is TRBV10-3; 11 nucleotides line up with TRBD1. The V and J ends lost 10 bases and 9 bases, in that order; junction bases with no gene match: 11. Germline V gene lookup returns CDR1 ENHRY and CDR2 SYGVKD. The CDR3 contains 13 residues. Written as DNA, the CDR3 is TGTGCCACAATTCAAGGACAGGGGGCCTTGCAGTACTTC. Its protein is CATIQGQGALQYF.

The chain uses TRBV5-1 and TRBJ1-1; D is possibly TRBD1 (6 bases). Germline assignment: CDR1 SGHRS and CDR2 YFSETQ. Trimming pared 2 bases from V and 3 bases from J, leaving 11 bases between. This CDR3 is built from 14 residues. The CDR3 loop is CASSFGTSDTEAFF. The CDR3 nucleotides are TGCGCCAGCAGCTTCGGGACAAGCGACACTGAAGCTTTCTTT. Using reference TRBV5-1 and TRBJ1-1 for the parts outside the CDR3, the full variable domain is KAGVTQTPRYLIKTRGQQVTLSCSPISGHRSVSWYQQTPGQGLQFLFEYFSETQRNKGNFPGRFSGRQFSNSRSEMNVSTLELGDSALYLCASSFGTSDTEAFFGQGTRLTVV.

The chain is built from TRBV15 and TRBJ1-1; the D is unclear. Trimming stripped 1 base from V and 8 bases from J, with 8 bases between. The germline V gene has CDR1 LNHNV and CDR2 YYDKDF (reference sequence). The CDR3 has 12 amino acids. In nucleotides, the CDR3 is TGTGCCACCAGCAGAGTTGCGGGAGAAGCTTTCTTT. Protein product: CATSRVAGEAFF.

The chain carries TRBV7-9 and TRBJ1-4; 7 bases fit TRBD1. The CDR3 extends over 15 amino acids. Trimming cost V 5 bases and J 6 bases; bases outside gene matches: 9. CDR1 SEHNR and CDR2 FQNEAQ come from the germline V gene (reference sequence). The CDR3 region has the DNA TGTGCCAGCAGCCCCAGACAGGGAGGCGATGAAAAACTGTTTTTT. Protein sequence: CASSPRQGGDEKLFF. Together with reference TRBV7-9 and TRBJ1-4, the CDR3 gives the full variable domain: DTGVSQNPRHKITKRGQNVTFRCDPISEHNRLYWYRQTLGQGPEFLTYFQNEAQLEKSRLLSDRFSAERPKGSFSTLEIQRTEQGDSAMYLCASSPRQGGDEKLFFGSGTQLSVL.